The clone carrying this T cell receptor beta chain was observed many times. V was shortened by 0 bases and J by 6 bases, with 17 bases between the two germline ends. This CDR3 is built from 16 residues. CDR1 is MNHEY, CDR2 SVGEGT, per germline. Time point denoted: sample taken at primary tumor resection. Whole RNA, which was extracted from tumor, nontumor lung tissue or frozen PBMC, was sequenced without any cell sorting. MiXCR, applied by TCRdb to the 5' RACE reads, yields one record per CDR3 protein. Of about 50,000 distinct CDR3 sequences in the sample, about 7.4% are singletons; the top ten hold roughly an eighth. This sample was included in a study of spatial heterogeneity in lung cancer. In the study overall: The mean occurrence of each unique TCR and UMI combination in raw reads exceeded ten.

The source is a female donor with early-stage non-small cell lung cancer. The specimen was PBMCs, collected at surgery. The gene calls are TRBV6-2 or TRBV6-3 and TRBJ1-2, with D perhaps matching TRBD1 (5 bases). The CDR3 DNA follows: TGTGCCAGCAGTTACTCGGCTGCAAGACAGTATAATGGCTACACCTTC. This gives the protein CASSYSAARQYNGYTF.